The present T cell receptor (beta chain) was sequenced within a study of T cells in women clearing cervical HPV infection. As for the study in general: Cases' blood sampling followed lesion detection by median around 150 days (90 to 200). Only a few women had HLA typing results available. Study-wide findings and caveats: Richness differences could reflect unmeasured T-cell content per sample. Effector/memory and HPV-specific T cells were not isolated, and association timing is unknown.

The protocol was immunoSEQ multiplex PCR, while the TCRdb copy is restricted to in-frame clones and leaves out a portion. Here the sample table reports about 36,000 clones. A remark on this clone: Its antigen is currently unknown. From the germline J gene comes the end of the CDR3, since the read stops 3 residues before it.

Germline CDR1 is SGHTA and CDR2 is FQGNSA. V dropped 5 bases and J dropped 8 bases, with 10 bases sitting between them. The CDR3 spans 13 residues. This sequence originates from a woman between 18 and 70 years old with a cervical HPV16 infection that either progressed to CIN3+ or cleared (not recorded which). Sequencing was carried out using blood buffy coat. The chain is built from TRBV7-2 and TRBJ1-6; D not resolved. The CDR3 sequence: CASSRKGDSPLHF. The sequenced part of the CDR3 DNA is TGTGCCAGCAGCCGGAAGGGTGATTCACCC.